This T cell receptor beta chain was identified during a study of CD4 T cells in relation to SARS-CoV-2 and coronaviruses (dated by TCRdb to the early 2020s). With respect to the entire study: In the ViraFEST assay, PBMCs were cultured with antigen for less than 11 days, after which TCR beta CDR3s were sequenced to identify clonal expansions specific to the antigen. The negative reference condition was either a culture with an HIV-1 Nef peptide pool or a culture with no peptide. Patient-derived lymphoblastoid cell lines were used to map the HLA restriction of shared crossreactive spike epitopes. The study assessed, at the TCR clonotype level, memory CD4+ T cell crossreactivity between SARS-CoV-2 and common cold coronavirus spike proteins. The Adaptive Biotechnologies TCR-sequencing kit was used to sequence samples from a few pre-COVID donors and the naive versus memory experiments, whereas other data were Illumina-based. Expansion assays from other donors in the study were sequenced with a different, Illumina-based TCR-beta assay. Findings and caveats that apply to the study as a whole: Small numbers of patients and of tested TCRs limited the study. Compared with monoreactive clones, crossreactive clones had significantly weaker SARS-CoV-2-driven expansion, a result consistent with antigenic imprinting. Because no donor provided both pre-pandemic and post-infection samples, tracing the source of pre-existing responses was limited. Crossreactivity analysis centred on spike protein, so crossreactivity against other viral proteins was not assessed. About 60% of donors had memory CD4+ clonotypes that crossrecognized SARS-CoV-2 and at least one common cold coronavirus spike.

Including the terminal cysteine and phenylalanine, the CDR3 comprises 12 residues. Here the CDR3 DNA is all that survives: 36 bases in frame from base 1. Relative to germline, V is 9 bases shorter and J is 8 bases shorter, with 11 bases between their ends. For CDR1 and CDR2, the germline V gene lists MNHEY and SVGAGI. Libraries were made using the immunoSEQ multiplex PCR assay. Processing in the source paper ran as follows. During preprocessing, nonproductive sequences were removed, along with CDR3s that did not begin with C, did not end with F or W, or were shorter than 7 amino acids. Antigen-specific clonotypes were called with the MANAFEST web app, based on expansion relative to reference and other culture wells. A clone counted as positive if significantly expanded in 2 of 3 replicate wells versus the reference culture at FDR below 0.05. To be called positive, a clone also had to show significant expansion compared with every other tandem well and an odds ratio greater than 5. Pairwise Levenshtein distance, computed with the stringdist R package after three terminal residues were trimmed from each end, was used as the measure of CDR3 homology. Entries here come from immuneACCESS through TCRdb and include only in-frame sequences with V and J called. Some clones fail to appear in such tables; in the studies checked, an unresolved V gene covers under half of the shortfall, and the cause of the remainder is unknown. That table supplies the V and J calls and clone size; D and trimming were determined from the DNA. Within this sample are 25,000 to 35,000 clones, with 55% to 75% of them counted one time only. 9% to 15% of the sample is taken by the ten largest.

CD4+ T cells from unexposed donors were collected before the COVID-19 pandemic (2011-2018). The EasySep CD4+ T cell isolation kit was used to isolate CD4+ T cells once the cultures had run for nine to eleven days. As cell number allowed, CD4+ T cells from unexposed donors were tested for reactivity to SARS-CoV-2 S and N and to four common cold coronavirus spike pools. Each well received two million PBMCs, cultured in IMDM supplemented with roughly 5.3% human AB serum and around 10 IU/ml IL-2. Half of the culture medium was replaced with fresh IL-2-containing medium on days 3 and 7. Each peptide culture condition was generally run in triplicate replicate wells. The leukapheresis product used for the unexposed donors was purchased from a commercial source. Ficoll-Paque PLUS gradient centrifugation was used to isolate PBMCs from either whole blood or leukapheresis product. PBMCs were either used fresh in the expansion assay or cryopreserved at -140 degrees C. The QIAamp Micro DNA Kit was used to extract genomic DNA from the CD4+ T cells.

The sample holds a few counts of this clone. Its binding antigen is unknown. Base qualities were left out, and no much larger clone turns up one base away. This TCR was recovered from a human donor in good health. The chain links TRBV6-5 with TRBJ1-6; confidence is insufficient to name the D gene. Sequenced sample: CD4+ T cells from PBMCs, cultured in vitro. The CDR3 reads CASVEGHSPLHF. The DNA sequence is as follows: TGTGCCAGTGTCGAAGGTCATTCACCCCTCCACTTT.